Listed below are T cell receptor beta chains from one sample, sequenced in a study. Each CDR3 protein gets one entry after TCRdb re-called the 5' RACE reads with MiXCR. This sample yields about 54,000 distinct CDR3 sequences, of which roughly 15% are seen a single time; approximately 2.3% belongs to the top ten. The sequenced sample was naive CD4+ T cells sorted from blood. These receptors all come from a female donor with breast cancer. Each CDR3 is given with its conserved first and last residue. The D gene is left open where the match is weak. The size of a clone is reported for some rows only, either as once, few or many, or as a class for expanded clones.

V	J	size	D	DNA	CDR3
TRBV20-1	TRBJ1-1	many	TRBD1	TGCAGTGCTAGAGCCGGGGACAGAATGAACACTGAAGCTTTCTTT	CSARAGDRMNTEAFF
TRBV5-1	TRBJ1-1	many	NA	TGCGCCAGCAGCTTGGACATGGGCCGGAACACTGAAGCTTTCTTT	CASSLDMGRNTEAFF
TRBV5-1	TRBJ1-6	few	NA	TGCGCCAGCAGCTTGGACAGGGTGGCGCGATCACCCCTCCACTTT	CASSLDRVARSPLHF
TRBV4-3	TRBJ1-5	few	NA	TGCGCCAGCAGCCAAGATAGCCAGGGTGGTCAGCCCCAGCATTTT	CASSQDSQGGQPQHF
TRBV29-1	TRBJ1-2	few	NA	TGCAGCGTCGCGACGGGAGATCCCGGAGGCTACACCTTT	CSVATGDPGGYTF
TRBV4-2	TRBJ2-7	many	NA	TGTGCCAGCAGCCAAGAAGCATCCAGGGCTACCTACGAGCAGTACTTC	CASSQEASRATYEQYF
TRBV4-3	TRBJ1-6	many	NA	TGCGCCAGCAGCCCTCAGCCCTCCTATAATTCACCCCTCCACTTT	CASSPQPSYNSPLHF
TRBV7-9	TRBJ1-1	NA	NA	TGTGCCAGCAGCACACGCCCGATCACCGGGACCAATGCCTTCTTT	CASSTRPITGTNAFF
TRBV7-2	TRBJ1-5	NA	NA	TGTGCCAGCAGCTTGGGGGGCAGGGAGCCCCAGCATTTT	CASSLGGREPQHF
TRBV20-1	TRBJ2-1	medium-sized	TRBD2	TGCAGTGCTAGGTCGGCGGGAGGGAACAATGAGCAGTTCTTC	CSARSAGGNNEQFF